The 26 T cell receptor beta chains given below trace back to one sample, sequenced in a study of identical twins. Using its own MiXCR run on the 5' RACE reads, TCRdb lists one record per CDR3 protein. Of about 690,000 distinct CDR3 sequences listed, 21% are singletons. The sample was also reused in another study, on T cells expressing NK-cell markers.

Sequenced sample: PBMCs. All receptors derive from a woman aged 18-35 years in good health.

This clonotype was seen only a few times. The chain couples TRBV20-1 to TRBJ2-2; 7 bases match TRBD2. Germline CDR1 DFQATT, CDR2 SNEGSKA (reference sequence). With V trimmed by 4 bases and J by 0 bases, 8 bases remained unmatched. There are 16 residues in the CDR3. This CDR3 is CSAIRLREANTGELFF. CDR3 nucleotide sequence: TGCAGTGCTATAAGACTCCGGGAGGCGAACACCGGGGAGCTGTTTTTT.

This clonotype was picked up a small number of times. CDR3: CASSLRGLATEAFF. The CDR3 DNA reads TGTGCCAGCAGTTTACGGGGGTTGGCGACTGAAGCTTTCTTT. The V call is TRBV12-3 or TRBV12-4, the J call TRBJ1-1, with D tentatively TRBD1 (5 bases). The germline V and J ends were trimmed by 2 bases and 5 bases, with 12 bases remaining between them. This CDR3 has 14 residues.

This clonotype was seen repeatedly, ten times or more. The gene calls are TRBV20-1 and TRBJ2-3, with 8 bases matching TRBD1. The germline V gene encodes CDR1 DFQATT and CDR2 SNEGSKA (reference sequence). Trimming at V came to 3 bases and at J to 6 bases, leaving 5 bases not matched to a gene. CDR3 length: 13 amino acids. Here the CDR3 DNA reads TGCAGTGCTAGGGCAGGGGGCAGGGATACGCAGTATTTT. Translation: CSARAGGRDTQYF.

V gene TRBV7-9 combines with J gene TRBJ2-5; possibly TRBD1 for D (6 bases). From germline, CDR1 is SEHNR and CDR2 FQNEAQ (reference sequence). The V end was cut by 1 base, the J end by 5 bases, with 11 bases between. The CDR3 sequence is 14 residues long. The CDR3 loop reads CASSLDQGFETQYF. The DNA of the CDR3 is TGTGCCAGCAGCTTAGATCAGGGGTTCGAGACCCAGTACTTC. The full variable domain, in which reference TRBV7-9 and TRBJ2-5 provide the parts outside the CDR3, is DTGVSQNPRHKITKRGQNVTFRCDPISEHNRLYWYRQTLGQGPEFLTYFQNEAQLEKSRLLSDRFSAERPKGSFSTLEIQRTEQGDSAMYLCASSLDQGFETQYFGPGTRLLVL.

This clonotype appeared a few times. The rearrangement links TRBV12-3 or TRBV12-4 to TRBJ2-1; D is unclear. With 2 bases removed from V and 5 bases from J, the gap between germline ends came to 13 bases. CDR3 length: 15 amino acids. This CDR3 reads CASSLIARLHNEQFF. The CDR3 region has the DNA TGTGCCAGCAGTTTAATCGCCAGGTTACACAATGAGCAGTTCTTC.

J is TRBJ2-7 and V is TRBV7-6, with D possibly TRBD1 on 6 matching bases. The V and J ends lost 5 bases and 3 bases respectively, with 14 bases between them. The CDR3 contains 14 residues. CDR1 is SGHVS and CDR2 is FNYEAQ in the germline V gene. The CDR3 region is CASSLVRGDYEQYF. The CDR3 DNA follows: TGTGCCAGCAGCCTCGTCAGGGGAGACTACGAGCAGTACTTC.

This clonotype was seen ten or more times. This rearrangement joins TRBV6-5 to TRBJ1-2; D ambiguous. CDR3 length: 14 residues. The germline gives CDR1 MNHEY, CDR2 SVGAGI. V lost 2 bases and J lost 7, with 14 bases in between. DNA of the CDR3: TGTGCCAGCAGTTACGGCCTGGGTAGGTCTGGCTACACCTTC. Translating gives CASSYGLGRSGYTF.

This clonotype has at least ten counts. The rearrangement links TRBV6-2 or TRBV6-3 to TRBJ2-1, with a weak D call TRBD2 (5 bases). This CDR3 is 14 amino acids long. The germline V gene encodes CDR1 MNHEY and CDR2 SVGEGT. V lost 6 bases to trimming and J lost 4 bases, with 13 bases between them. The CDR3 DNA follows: TGTGCCAGCAGAGTCACTAGGCTTTACAATGAGCAGTTCTTC. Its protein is CASRVTRLYNEQFF.

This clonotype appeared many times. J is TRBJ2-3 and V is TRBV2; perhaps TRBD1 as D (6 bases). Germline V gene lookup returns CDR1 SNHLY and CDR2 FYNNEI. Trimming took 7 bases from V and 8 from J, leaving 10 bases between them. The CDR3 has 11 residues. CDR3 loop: CASTRQATQYF. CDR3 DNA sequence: TGTGCCAGCACCCGACAGGCTACGCAGTATTTT.

The CDR3 reads CASSFWTGEMSNQPQHF. The CDR3 DNA reads as TGTGCCAGCAGCTTTTGGACAGGGGAAATGAGCAATCAGCCCCAGCATTTT. The V gene is TRBV7-9, the J gene TRBJ1-5, with 9 bases that match TRBD1. Unmatched junction bases numbered 7, after V lost 3 bases and J lost 1 base. The CDR3 loop spans 17 amino acids. Germline V gives CDR1 SEHNR, CDR2 FQNEAQ (reference sequence).

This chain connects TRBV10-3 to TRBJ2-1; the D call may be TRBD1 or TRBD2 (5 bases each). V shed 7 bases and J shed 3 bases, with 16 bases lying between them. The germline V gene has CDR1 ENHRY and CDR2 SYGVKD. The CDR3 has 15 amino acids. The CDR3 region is CAITPGTAHYNEQFF. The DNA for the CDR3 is TGTGCCATCACCCCCGGGACCGCCCACTACAATGAGCAGTTCTTC.

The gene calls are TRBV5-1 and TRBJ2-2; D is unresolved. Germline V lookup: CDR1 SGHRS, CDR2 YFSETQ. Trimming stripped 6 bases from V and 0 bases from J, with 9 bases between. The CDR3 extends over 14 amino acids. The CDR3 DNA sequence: TGCGCCAGCAAAGAGATCGCGAACACCGGGGAGCTGTTTTTT. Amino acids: CASKEIANTGELFF.

The CDR3 here is CSGAEGRNQPQHF. The CDR3, as DNA: TGCAGTGGGGCCGAGGGTCGCAATCAGCCCCAGCATTTT. The V gene is TRBV20-1, the J gene TRBJ1-5; D not certain. V gave up 7 bases and J gave up 2 bases, with 12 bases separating them. The CDR3 loop spans 13 amino acids. Germline assignment: CDR1 DFQATT and CDR2 SNEGSKA (reference sequence).

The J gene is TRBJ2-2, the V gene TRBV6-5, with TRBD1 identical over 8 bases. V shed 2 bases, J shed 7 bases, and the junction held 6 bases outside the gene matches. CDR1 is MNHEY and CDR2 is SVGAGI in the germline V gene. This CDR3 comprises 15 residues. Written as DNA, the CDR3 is TGTGCCAGCAGTTACGGAACAGGGGGAGGCGGGGAGCTGTTTTTT. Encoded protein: CASSYGTGGGGELFF.

The CDR3 DNA reads as TGCAGTGCTAGAAAGGGGACCGGGGAGAACACCGGGGAGCTGTTTTTT. Its translation: CSARKGTGENTGELFF. The rearrangement links TRBV20-1 to TRBJ2-2, with D perhaps given as TRBD1 or TRBD2 (5 bases each). V gave up 2 bases and J gave up 1 base, with 14 bases separating them. The germline gives CDR1 DFQATT, CDR2 SNEGSKA (reference sequence). This CDR3 contains 16 residues.

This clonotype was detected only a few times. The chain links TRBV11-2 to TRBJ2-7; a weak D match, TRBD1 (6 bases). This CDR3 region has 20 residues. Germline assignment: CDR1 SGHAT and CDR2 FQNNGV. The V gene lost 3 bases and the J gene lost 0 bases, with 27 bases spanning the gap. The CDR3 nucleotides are TGTGCCAGCAGCTTCTCAGGGGTTGTGCTCGAAAATACTATCTCCTACGAGCAGTACTTC. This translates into CASSFSGVVLENTISYEQYF.

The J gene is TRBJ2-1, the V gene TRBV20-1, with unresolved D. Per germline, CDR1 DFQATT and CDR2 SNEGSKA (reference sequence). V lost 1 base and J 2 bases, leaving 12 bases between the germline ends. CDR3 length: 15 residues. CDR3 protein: CSARGAYITYNEQFF. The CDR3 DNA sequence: TGCAGTGCTAGAGGGGCCTATATTACCTACAATGAGCAGTTCTTC.

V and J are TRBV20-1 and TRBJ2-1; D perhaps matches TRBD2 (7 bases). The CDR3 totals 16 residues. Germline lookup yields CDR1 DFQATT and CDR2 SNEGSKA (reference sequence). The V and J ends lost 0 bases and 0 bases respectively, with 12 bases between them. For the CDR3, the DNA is TGCAGTGCTAGAGATAAGGGGGGGCGCTCCTACAATGAGCAGTTCTTC. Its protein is CSARDKGGRSYNEQFF.

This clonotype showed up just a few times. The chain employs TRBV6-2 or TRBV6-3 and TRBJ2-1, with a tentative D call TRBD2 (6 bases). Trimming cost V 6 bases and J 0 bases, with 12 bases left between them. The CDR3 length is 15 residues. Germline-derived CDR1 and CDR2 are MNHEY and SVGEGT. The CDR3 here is CASRVLSGSYNEQFF. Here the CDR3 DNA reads TGTGCCAGCAGGGTGCTTAGCGGCTCCTACAATGAGCAGTTCTTC.

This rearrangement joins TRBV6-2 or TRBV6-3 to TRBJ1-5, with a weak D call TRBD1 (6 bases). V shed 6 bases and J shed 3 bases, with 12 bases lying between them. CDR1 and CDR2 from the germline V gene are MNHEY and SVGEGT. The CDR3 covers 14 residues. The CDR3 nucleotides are TGTGCCAGCAGACACAGGGTGTACAATCAGCCCCAGCATTTT. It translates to CASRHRVYNQPQHF.

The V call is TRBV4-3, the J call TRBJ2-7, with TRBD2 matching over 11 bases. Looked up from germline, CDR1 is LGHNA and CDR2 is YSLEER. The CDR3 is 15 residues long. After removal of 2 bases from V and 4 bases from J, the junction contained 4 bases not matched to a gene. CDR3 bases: TGCGCCAGCAGCCAAAAGACTAGCGGGAAATACGAGCAGTACTTC. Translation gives CASSQKTSGKYEQYF.

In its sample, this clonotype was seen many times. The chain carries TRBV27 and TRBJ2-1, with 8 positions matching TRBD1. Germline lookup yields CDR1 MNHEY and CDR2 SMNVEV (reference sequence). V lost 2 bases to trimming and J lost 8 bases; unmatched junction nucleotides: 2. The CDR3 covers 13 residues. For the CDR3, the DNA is TGTGCCAGCAGTTTAGACAGGGGCGATGAGCAGTTCTTC. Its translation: CASSLDRGDEQFF.

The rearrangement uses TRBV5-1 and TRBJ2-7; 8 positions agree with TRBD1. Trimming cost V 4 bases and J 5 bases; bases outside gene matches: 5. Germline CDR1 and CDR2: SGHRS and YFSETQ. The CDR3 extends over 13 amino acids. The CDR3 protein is CASSRTGSHEQYF. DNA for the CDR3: TGCGCCAGCAGCCGGACAGGGTCCCACGAGCAGTACTTC.

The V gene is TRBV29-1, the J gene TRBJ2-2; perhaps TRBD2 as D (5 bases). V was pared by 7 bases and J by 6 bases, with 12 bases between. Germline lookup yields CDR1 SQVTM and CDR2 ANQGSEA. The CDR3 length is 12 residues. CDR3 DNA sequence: TGCAGCGCACGCCCCGGGGCCGGGGAGCTGTTTTTT. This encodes CSARPGAGELFF.

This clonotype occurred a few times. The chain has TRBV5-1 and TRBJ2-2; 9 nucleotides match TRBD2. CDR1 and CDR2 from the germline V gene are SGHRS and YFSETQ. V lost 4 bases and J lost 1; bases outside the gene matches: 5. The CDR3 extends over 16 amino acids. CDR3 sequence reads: CASSPRSGGNTGELFF. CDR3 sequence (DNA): TGCGCCAGCAGCCCCCGTAGCGGGGGGAACACCGGGGAGCTGTTTTTT. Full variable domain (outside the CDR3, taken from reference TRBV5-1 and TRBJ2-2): KAGVTQTPRYLIKTRGQQVTLSCSPISGHRSVSWYQQTPGQGLQFLFEYFSETQRNKGNFPGRFSGRQFSNSRSEMNVSTLELGDSALYLCASSPRSGGNTGELFFGEGSRLTVL.

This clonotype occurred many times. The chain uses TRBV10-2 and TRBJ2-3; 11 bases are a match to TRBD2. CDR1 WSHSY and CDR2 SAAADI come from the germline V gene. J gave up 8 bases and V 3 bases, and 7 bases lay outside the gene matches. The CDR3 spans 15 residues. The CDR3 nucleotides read TGCGCCAGCAGTGATAGCGGGGGGGATCATAGTACGCAGTATTTT. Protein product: CASSDSGGDHSTQYF.